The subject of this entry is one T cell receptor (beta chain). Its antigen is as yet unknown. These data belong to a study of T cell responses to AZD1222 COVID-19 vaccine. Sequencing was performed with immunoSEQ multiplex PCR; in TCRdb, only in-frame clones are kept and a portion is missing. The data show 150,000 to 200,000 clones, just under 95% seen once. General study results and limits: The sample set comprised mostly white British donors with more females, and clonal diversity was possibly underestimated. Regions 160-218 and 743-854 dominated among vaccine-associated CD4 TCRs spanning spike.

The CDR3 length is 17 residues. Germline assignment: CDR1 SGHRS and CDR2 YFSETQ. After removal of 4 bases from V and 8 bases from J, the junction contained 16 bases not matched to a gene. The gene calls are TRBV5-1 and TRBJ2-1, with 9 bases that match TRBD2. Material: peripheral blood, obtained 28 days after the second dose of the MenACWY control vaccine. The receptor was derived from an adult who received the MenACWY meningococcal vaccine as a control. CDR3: CASSPLMGGGAVDEQFF. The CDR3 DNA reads TGCGCCAGCAGCCCCCTTATGGGCGGGGGGGCGGTCGATGAGCAGTTCTTC.